This paragraph reports one T cell receptor (beta chain). The CDR3 is made up of 15 amino acids. The V gene lost 0 bases and the J gene lost 4 bases, with 15 bases spanning the gap. Germline loops: CDR1 GTSNPN, CDR2 SVGIG (reference sequence). The time point was: persistent/refractory GD, antithyroid drugs over 5 years with positive TRAb. Extracted RNA from PBMCs served as the source of the TCR library. This entry is derived from a study of regulatory T cells in long-lasting Graves disease. According to the study, TCR beta libraries were built with iRepertoire HTBI primers and CDR3-region Arm-PCR. TCRdb itself ran the multiplex PCR reads through MiXCR, one entry per CDR3 protein. The profile covers approximately 500,000 distinct CDR3 sequences, with about 22% appearing a single time and about 6.6% taken by the ten largest.

This specimen consisted of peripheral blood mononuclear cells (PBMCs), obtained when the disease was refractory, from a patient treated with antithyroid drugs. The receptor's source is a female donor with Graves disease. The chain carries TRBV30 and TRBJ1-2; D unclear. This CDR3 reads CAWSVSSGPGYGYTF. For the CDR3, the DNA is TGTGCCTGGAGTGTATCGAGCGGGCCGGGCTATGGCTACACCTTC. The complete variable domain, with remaining parts taken from reference TRBV30 and TRBJ1-2, reads SQTIHQWPATLVQPVGSPLSLECTVEGTSNPNLYWYRQAAGRGLQLLFYSVGIGQISSEVPQNLSASRPQDRQFILSSKKLLLSDSGFYLCAWSVSSGPGYGYTFGSGTRLTVV.